These 15 T cell receptor beta chains originate from one sample sequenced in a study of blood T cell repertoires in COVID-19. Repertoires were generated with immunoSEQ multiplex PCR, while TCRdb's copy carries only in-frame clones and drops some. The data contain about 180,000 clones, about 85% of them singletons. The sequencing input was peripheral blood. These receptors all stem from a young woman with active or convalescent COVID-19.

CDR3 coding DNA: TGTGCCAGCTCCCCGTCTGGGCCAGAGACCCAGTACTTC. Its translation: CASSPSGPETQYF. The chain couples TRBV18 to TRBJ2-5; D not certain. Per the germline V gene, CDR1 is KGHSH and CDR2 is LQKENI. The CDR3 spans 13 residues. The V end was cut by 6 bases, the J end by 4 bases, with 12 bases between.

The chain combines TRBV11-2 with TRBJ1-1; TRBD1 matches 7 bases. This CDR3 is 15 amino acids long. The J segment lost 5 bases and the V segment lost 2 bases, leaving 8 bases of the junction unmatched. Germline values: CDR1 SGHAT, CDR2 FQNNGV. The CDR3 DNA reads TGTGCCAGCAGCTTACATGACAGGGAGTCTACTGAAGCTTTCTTT. Translation gives CASSLHDRESTEAFF.

This clone came up a few times. The V and J genes are TRBV10-3 and TRBJ2-1; 7 bases line up with TRBD1. The CDR3 runs 13 residues. CDR1 is ENHRY and CDR2 is SYGVKD in the germline V gene. The junction had 10 bases not matched to a gene; V was cut back by 8 bases and J by 9 bases. The DNA for the CDR3 is TGTGCCATCCGGGACAGTCTACAAGGTGAGCAGTTCTTC. This translates into CAIRDSLQGEQFF.

The chain employs TRBV20-1 and TRBJ2-1; D is unclear. The CDR3 is 11 amino acids. V lost 7 bases, J lost 3 bases, and 7 bases lay in between. From germline, CDR1 is DFQATT and CDR2 SNEGSKA (reference sequence). The CDR3 sequence: CSVAFYNEQFF. The CDR3 DNA is TGCAGTGTTGCGTTCTACAATGAGCAGTTCTTC.

The J gene is TRBJ1-4, the V gene TRBV7-8; 9 nucleotides agree with TRBD1. Germline V gene data show CDR1 as SGHVS and CDR2 as FQNEAQ. V was clipped by 5 bases and J by 8 bases; unmatched bases: 3. The length of the CDR3 is 13 residues. The CDR3 region has the DNA TGTGCCAGCAGCCGCGACAGGGGGGAAAAACTGTTTTTT. Encoded protein: CASSRDRGEKLFF.

This chain connects TRBV3-1 (or the pseudogene TRBV3-2) to TRBJ1-3, with 7 bases identical to TRBD1. CDR1 and CDR2 (germline): LGHDT, YNNKEL (reference sequence). V was pared by 4 bases and J by 1 base, with 4 bases of the junction left unmatched. CDR3 length: 15 amino acids. Written as DNA, the CDR3 is TGTGCCAGCAGCCCGTGGACAGGATCTGGAAACACCATATATTTT. It specifies CASSPWTGSGNTIYF.

The chain uses TRBV11-3 and TRBJ1-2; the match to TRBD1 covers 7 bases. The CDR3 is made up of 17 amino acids. The germline V gene has CDR1 SGHNT and CDR2 YENEEA. V trimming: 5 bases; J trimming: 3 bases; junction bases outside the gene matches: 15. The CDR3 bases are TGTGCCAGCAGCGGACCTACTAGAGGGGGCGATTACTATGGCTACACCTTC. It translates to CASSGPTRGGDYYGYTF.

This chain links TRBV19 with TRBJ2-7; D gene ambiguous. The V end lost 3 bases, the J end lost 3 bases, and 9 bases lay between the germline ends. In germline, CDR1 is LNHDA, CDR2 SQIVND (reference sequence). There are 13 residues in the CDR3. The CDR3: CASSIDIHYEQYF. The CDR3 DNA is TGTGCCAGTAGTATCGACATTCACTACGAGCAGTACTTC.

The chain couples TRBV5-5 to TRBJ1-1; D is perhaps TRBD1 (5 bases). V shed 4 bases and J shed 9 bases, with 22 bases lying between them. There are 15 residues in the CDR3. Germline assignment: CDR1 SGHKS and CDR2 YYEKEE (reference sequence). CDR3 in amino acids: CASSRNDGGGVKAFF. DNA of the CDR3: TGTGCCAGCAGCCGAAACGACGGGGGAGGGGTGAAAGCTTTCTTT.

The chain uses TRBV30 and TRBJ1-2; TRBD1 agrees at 9 bases. Germline V gene data show CDR1 as GTSNPN and CDR2 as SVGIG (reference sequence). The CDR3 loop spans 13 amino acids. The trim removed 0 bases at V and 5 bases at J, leaving 1 base unmatched. The CDR3 reads CAWSVQGAYGYTF. In nucleotides, the CDR3 is TGTGCCTGGAGTGTACAGGGGGCGTATGGCTACACCTTC.

This chain uses TRBV14 with TRBJ2-1; 7 nucleotides match TRBD2. The trim removed 5 bases at V and 7 bases at J, leaving 11 bases unmatched. The CDR3 runs to 15 residues. Germline V lookup: CDR1 SGHDN, CDR2 FVKESK. This CDR3 reads CASSTAGRGSNEQFF. The CDR3 coding sequence is TGTGCCAGCAGCACAGCGGGGAGAGGTTCAAATGAGCAGTTCTTC.

The V and J genes are TRBV29-1 and TRBJ2-7; D gene ambiguous. V lost 5 bases, J lost 3 bases, and 5 bases lay in between. This CDR3 has 10 amino acids. Germline V CDR1 and CDR2: SQVTM, ANQGSEA. This chain's CDR3 is CSVQDYEQYF. DNA of the CDR3: TGCAGCGTTCAGGACTACGAGCAGTACTTC.

This clone was seen only a few times. This chain joins TRBV5-5 and TRBJ1-4; D remains unclear. V lost 0 bases and J lost 8, with 8 bases in between. The V gene's germline CDR1 is SGHKS and CDR2 YYEKEE (reference sequence). This CDR3 contains 13 residues. As DNA, the CDR3 is TGTGCCAGCAGCTTGGTGGCACCGGAAAAACTGTTTTTT. Protein sequence: CASSLVAPEKLFF.

V and J are TRBV13 and TRBJ1-1, with D perhaps TRBD1 (5 bases). CDR1 and CDR2 from the germline V gene are PRHDT and FYEKMQ (reference sequence). The CDR3 is 14 amino acids. The germline V and J ends were trimmed by 1 base and 4 bases, with 10 bases remaining between them. The CDR3 DNA reads TGTGCCAGCAGCTTAGTCGACAGAATCACTGAAGCTTTCTTT. Translating it yields CASSLVDRITEAFF.

J is TRBJ1-3 and V is TRBV5-1; 8 bases are shared with TRBD1. The CDR3 contains 14 residues. CDR1 is SGHRS, CDR2 YFSETQ, per germline. The V and J ends lost 3 bases and 1 base, in that order; junction bases with no gene match: 0. This chain's CDR3 is CASSWTGSGNTIYF. The CDR3 DNA follows: TGCGCCAGCAGCTGGACAGGGTCTGGAAACACCATATATTTT.